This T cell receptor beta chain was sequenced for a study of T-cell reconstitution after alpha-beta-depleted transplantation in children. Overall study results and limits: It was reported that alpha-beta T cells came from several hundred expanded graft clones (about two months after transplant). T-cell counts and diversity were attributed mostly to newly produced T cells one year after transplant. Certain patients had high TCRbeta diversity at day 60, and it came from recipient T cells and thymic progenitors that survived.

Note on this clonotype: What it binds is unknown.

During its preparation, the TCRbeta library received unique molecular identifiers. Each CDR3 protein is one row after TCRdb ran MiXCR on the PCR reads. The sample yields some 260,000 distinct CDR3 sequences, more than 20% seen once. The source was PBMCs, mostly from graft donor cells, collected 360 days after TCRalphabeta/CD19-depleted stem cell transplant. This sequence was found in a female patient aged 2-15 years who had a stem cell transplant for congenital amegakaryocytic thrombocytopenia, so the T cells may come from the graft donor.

The CDR3 loop is CASSFKTSGSGEQYF. CDR3 sequence (DNA): TGTGCCAGCAGTTTTAAGACTAGCGGGAGCGGAGAGCAGTACTTC. The chain couples TRBV6-2 or TRBV6-3 to TRBJ2-7, with 12 bases that match TRBD2. The CDR3 is 15 amino acids. Germline V gives CDR1 MNHEY, CDR2 SVGEGT. V was pared by 4 bases and J by 7 bases, with 8 bases of the junction left unmatched.